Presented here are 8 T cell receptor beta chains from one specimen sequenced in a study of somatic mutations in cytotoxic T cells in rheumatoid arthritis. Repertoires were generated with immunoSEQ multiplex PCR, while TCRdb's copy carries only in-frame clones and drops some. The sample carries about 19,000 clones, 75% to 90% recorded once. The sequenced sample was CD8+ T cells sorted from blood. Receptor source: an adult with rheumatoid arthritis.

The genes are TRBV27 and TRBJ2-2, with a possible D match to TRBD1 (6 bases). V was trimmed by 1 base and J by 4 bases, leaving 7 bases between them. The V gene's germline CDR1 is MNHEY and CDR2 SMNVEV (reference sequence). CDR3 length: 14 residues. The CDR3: CASSLWGRTGELFF. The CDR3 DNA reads TGTGCCAGCAGTTTATGGGGGCGCACCGGGGAGCTGTTTTTT.

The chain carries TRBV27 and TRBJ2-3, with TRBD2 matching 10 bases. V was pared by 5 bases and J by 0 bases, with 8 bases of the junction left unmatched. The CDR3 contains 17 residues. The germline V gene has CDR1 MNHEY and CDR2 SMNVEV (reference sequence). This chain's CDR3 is CASSKFSSGSSTDTQYF. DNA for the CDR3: TGTGCCAGCAGTAAATTCTCTAGCGGGAGTAGCACAGATACGCAGTATTTT.

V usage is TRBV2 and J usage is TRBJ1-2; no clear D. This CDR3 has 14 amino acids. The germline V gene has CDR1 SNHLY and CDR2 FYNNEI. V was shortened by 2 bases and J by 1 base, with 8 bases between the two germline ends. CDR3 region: CASSENSNNYGYTF. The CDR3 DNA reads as TGTGCCAGCAGTGAAAACAGCAATAACTATGGCTACACCTTC. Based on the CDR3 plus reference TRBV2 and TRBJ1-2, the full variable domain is EPEVTQTPSHQVTQMGQEVILRCVPISNHLYFYWYRQILGQKVEFLVSFYNNEISEKSEIFDDQFSVERPDGSNFTLKIRSTKLEDSAMYFCASSENSNNYGYTFGSGTRLTVV.

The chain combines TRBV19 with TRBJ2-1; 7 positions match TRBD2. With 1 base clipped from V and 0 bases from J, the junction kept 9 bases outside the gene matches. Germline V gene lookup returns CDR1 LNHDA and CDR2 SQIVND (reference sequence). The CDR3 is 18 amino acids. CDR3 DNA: TGTGCCAGTAGTATAGCAGGCCTAGCGGAGAGCTCCTACAATGAGCAGTTCTTC. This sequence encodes CASSIAGLAESSYNEQFF.

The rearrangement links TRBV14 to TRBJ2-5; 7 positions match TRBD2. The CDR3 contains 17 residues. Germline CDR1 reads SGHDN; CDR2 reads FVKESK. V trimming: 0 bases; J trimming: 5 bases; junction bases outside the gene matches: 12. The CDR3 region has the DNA TGTGCCAGCAGCCAAGATTTGGCTAGCGGTAAGCAGGAGACCCAGTACTTC. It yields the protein CASSQDLASGKQETQYF. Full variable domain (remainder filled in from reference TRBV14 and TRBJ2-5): EAGVTQFPSHSVIEKGQTVTLRCDPISGHDNLYWYRRVMGKEIKFLLHFVKESKQDESGMPNNRFLAERTGGTYSTLKVQPAELEDSGVYFCASSQDLASGKQETQYFGPGTRLLVL.

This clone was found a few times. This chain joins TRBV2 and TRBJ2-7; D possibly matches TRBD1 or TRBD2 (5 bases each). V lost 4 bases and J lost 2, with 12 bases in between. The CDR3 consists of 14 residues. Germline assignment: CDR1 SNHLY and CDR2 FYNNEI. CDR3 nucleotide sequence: TGTGCCAGCAGTGGGGGGACCGCCCCCTACGAGCAGTACTTC. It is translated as CASSGGTAPYEQYF.

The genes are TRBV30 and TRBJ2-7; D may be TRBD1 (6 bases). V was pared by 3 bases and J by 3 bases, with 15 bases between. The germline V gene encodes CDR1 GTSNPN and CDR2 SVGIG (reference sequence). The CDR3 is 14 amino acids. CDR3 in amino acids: CAWSNWDTVYEQYF. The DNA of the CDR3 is TGTGCCTGGAGCAATTGGGACACTGTCTACGAGCAGTACTTC.

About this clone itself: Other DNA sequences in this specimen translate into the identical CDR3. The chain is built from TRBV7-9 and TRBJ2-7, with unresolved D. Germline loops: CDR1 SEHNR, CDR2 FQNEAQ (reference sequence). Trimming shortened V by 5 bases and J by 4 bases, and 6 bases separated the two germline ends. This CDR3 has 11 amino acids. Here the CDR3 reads CASSPDYEQYF. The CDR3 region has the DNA TGTGCCAGCAGCCCCGATTACGAGCAGTACTTC. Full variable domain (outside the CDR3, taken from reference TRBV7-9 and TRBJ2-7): DTGVSQNPRHKITKRGQNVTFRCDPISEHNRLYWYRQTLGQGPEFLTYFQNEAQLEKSRLLSDRFSAERPKGSFSTLEIQRTEQGDSAMYLCASSPDYEQYFGPGTRLTVT.